The 8 T cell receptor beta chains below were found in one sample sequenced in a study of neurological immune-mediated disorders. TCRdb redid the calling of the 5' RACE reads with MiXCR, one entry per CDR3 protein. The table shows tens of thousands of distinct CDR3 sequences, with roughly 4.4% occurring only once. Sequenced input: PBMCs. Receptor source: a woman in her fifties or sixties with multiple sclerosis.

The V gene is TRBV11-2, the J gene TRBJ2-5; D not certain. Per germline, CDR1 SGHAT and CDR2 FQNNGV. The CDR3 runs 10 residues. V dropped 8 bases and J dropped 3 bases, with 4 bases sitting between them. The CDR3 loop is CASGKETQYF. CDR3 DNA sequence: TGTGCCAGCGGCAAAGAGACCCAGTACTTC.

The genes are TRBV3-1 and TRBJ2-2; tentatively, D is TRBD1 or TRBD2 (5 bases each). This CDR3 is 14 amino acids long. V was cut by 1 base and J by 5 bases, with 8 bases left in between. The germline V gene encodes CDR1 LGHDT and CDR2 YNNKEL (reference sequence). The CDR3 DNA follows: TGTGCCAGCAGCCAAGTGGGGGTGACCGGGGAGCTGTTTTTT. It yields the protein CASSQVGVTGELFF.

The chain uses TRBV10-3 and TRBJ2-5; TRBD1 aligns across 7 bases. In germline, CDR1 is ENHRY, CDR2 SYGVKD. CDR3 length equals 14 residues. J gave up 4 bases and V 3 bases, and 5 bases lay outside the gene matches. DNA for the CDR3: TGTGCCATCAGTGAAGAGGCAGGGGGAGAGACCCAGTACTTC. Translating it yields CAISEEAGGETQYF.

Judged by abundance, this clonotype is medium-sized. The V and J genes are TRBV29-1 and TRBJ2-3; D is tentatively TRBD1 or TRBD2 (6 bases each). CDR3 length: 14 amino acids. CDR1 SQVTM and CDR2 ANQGSEA come from the germline V gene. The V end was cut by 7 bases, the J end by 4 bases, with 18 bases between. CDR3 protein: CSGRRGPVPDTQYF. CDR3 bases: TGCAGCGGACGCCGGGGGCCGGTGCCAGATACGCAGTATTTT.

This clonotype appeared many times. The CDR3: CSVEGAGGEQFF. CDR3 nucleotides: TGCAGCGTTGAAGGGGCAGGGGGCGAGCAGTTCTTC. This chain connects TRBV29-1 to TRBJ2-1; 8 bases match TRBD1. J gave up 10 bases and V 1 base, and 3 bases lay outside the gene matches. There are 12 residues in the CDR3. Germline CDR1 and CDR2: SQVTM and ANQGSEA.

This chain uses TRBV7-9 with TRBJ2-3; 7 nucleotides align to TRBD2. V lost 6 bases, J lost 6 bases, and 9 bases stayed unmatched. Germline CDR1 SEHNR, CDR2 FQNEAQ (reference sequence). The CDR3 runs to 14 residues. This CDR3 reads CASSFGLGADTQYF. For the CDR3, the DNA is TGTGCCAGCAGTTTCGGACTAGGCGCTGATACGCAGTATTTT.

The table lists this clonotype with many counts. The junction shows a germline mismatch at one end, possibly a read error. This chain joins TRBV4-1 and TRBJ1-5; D not certain. Germline V CDR1 and CDR2: MGHRA, YSYEKL. The CDR3 totals 16 residues. The CDR3 sequence: CASSQGEGWVDQPQNF. The CDR3 DNA reads as TGCGCCAGCAGCCAAGGCGAGGGATGGGTGGATCAGCCCCAGAATTTT.

This clonotype was counted ten times or more. The chain is built from TRBV7-6 and TRBJ1-6, with 8 bases aligning to TRBD1. V lost 5 bases, J lost 9 bases, and 15 bases stayed unmatched. Looked up from germline, CDR1 is SGHVS and CDR2 is FNYEAQ. The length of the CDR3 is 17 residues. CDR3 DNA sequence: TGTGCCAGCAGCCGAGACTCAGGACAGGGCGATTTTTCACCCCTCCACTTT. This translates into CASSRDSGQGDFSPLHF.